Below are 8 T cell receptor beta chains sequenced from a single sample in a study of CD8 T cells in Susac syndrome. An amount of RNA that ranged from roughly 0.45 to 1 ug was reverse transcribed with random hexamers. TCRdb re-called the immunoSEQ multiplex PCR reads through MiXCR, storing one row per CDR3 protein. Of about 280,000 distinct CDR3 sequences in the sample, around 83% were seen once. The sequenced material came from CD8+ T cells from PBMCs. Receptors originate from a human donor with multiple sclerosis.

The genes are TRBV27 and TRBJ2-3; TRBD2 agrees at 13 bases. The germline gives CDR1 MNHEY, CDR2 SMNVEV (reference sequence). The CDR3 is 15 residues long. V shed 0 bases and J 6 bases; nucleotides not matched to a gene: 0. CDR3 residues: CASSLSTSGRDTQYF. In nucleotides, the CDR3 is TGTGCCAGCAGTTTATCGACTAGCGGGAGGGATACGCAGTATTTT.

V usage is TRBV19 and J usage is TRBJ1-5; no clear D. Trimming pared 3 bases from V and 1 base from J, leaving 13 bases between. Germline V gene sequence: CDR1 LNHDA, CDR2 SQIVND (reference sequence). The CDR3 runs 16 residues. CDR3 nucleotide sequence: TGTGCCAGTAGTATTTATCCGGGGAGCAGCAATCAGCCCCAGCATTTT. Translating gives CASSIYPGSSNQPQHF.

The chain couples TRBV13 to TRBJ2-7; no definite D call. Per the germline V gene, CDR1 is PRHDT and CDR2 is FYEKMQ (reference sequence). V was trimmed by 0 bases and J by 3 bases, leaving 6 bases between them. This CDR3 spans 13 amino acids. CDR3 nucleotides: TGTGCCAGCAGCTTAGGGGACCACTACGAGCAGTACTTC. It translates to CASSLGDHYEQYF.

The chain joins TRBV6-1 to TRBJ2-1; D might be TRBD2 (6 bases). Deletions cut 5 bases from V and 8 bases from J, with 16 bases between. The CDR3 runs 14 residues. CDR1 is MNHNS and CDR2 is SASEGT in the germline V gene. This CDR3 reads CASSPRTPGDEQFF. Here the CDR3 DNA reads TGTGCCAGCAGTCCGCGGACTCCGGGGGATGAGCAGTTCTTC.

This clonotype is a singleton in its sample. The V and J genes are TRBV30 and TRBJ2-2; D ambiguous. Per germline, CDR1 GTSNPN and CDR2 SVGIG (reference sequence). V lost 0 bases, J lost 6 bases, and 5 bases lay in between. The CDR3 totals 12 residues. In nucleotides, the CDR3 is TGTGCCTGGAGTGTCTACGCCGGGGAGCTGTTTTTT. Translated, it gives CAWSVYAGELFF.

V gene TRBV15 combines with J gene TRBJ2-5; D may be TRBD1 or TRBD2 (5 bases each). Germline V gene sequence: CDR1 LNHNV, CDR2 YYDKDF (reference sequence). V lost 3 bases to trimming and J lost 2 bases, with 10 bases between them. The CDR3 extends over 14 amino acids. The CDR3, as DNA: TGTGCCACCAGCAGCGGGACCGCGCAAGAGACCCAGTACTTC. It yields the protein CATSSGTAQETQYF.

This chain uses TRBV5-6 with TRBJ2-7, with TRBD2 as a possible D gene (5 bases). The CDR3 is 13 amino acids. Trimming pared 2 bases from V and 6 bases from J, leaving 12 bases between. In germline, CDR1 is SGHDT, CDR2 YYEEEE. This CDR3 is CASSFGNSGEQYF. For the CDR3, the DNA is TGTGCCAGCAGCTTCGGGAATTCAGGCGAGCAGTACTTC. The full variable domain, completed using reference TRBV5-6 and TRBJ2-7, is DAGVTQSPTHLIKTRGQQVTLRCSPKSGHDTVSWYQQALGQGPQFIFQYYEEEERQRGNFPDRFSGHQFPNYSSELNVNALLLGDSALYLCASSFGNSGEQYFGPGTRLTVT.

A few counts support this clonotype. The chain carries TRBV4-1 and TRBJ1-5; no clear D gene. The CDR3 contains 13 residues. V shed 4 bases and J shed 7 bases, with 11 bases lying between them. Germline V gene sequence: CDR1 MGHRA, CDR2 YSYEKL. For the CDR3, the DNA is TGCGCCAGCAGCCCCGGGTTGGGGCAGCCCCAGCATTTT. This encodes CASSPGLGQPQHF.